Shown below are 32 T cell receptor beta chains from a single sample sequenced in a study of CD8+ T cells in alopecia areata. As the sequencing template, cDNA was produced by extracting RNA and reverse transcribing it. The protocol was immunoSEQ multiplex PCR, while the TCRdb copy is restricted to in-frame clones and leaves out a portion. The sample comprises 120,000 to 150,000 clones, around 47% of which are singletons, and about 6.4% rests with the top ten. The sequenced material came from CD4+ T cells sorted from blood. The source is a human donor with alopecia areata.

Written as DNA, the CDR3 is TGTGCCAGCAGTTACTCCGAAGCTTTCTTT. Translation: CASSYSEAFF. The rearrangement uses TRBV6-8 and TRBJ1-1; D call uncertain. The CDR3 loop spans 10 amino acids. Per germline, CDR1 MNHGY and CDR2 SAAAGT. The germline V and J ends were trimmed by 0 bases and 8 bases, with 1 base remaining between them.

This clone was recorded a few times. This chain links TRBV28 with TRBJ1-2, with D possibly being TRBD1 (5 bases). Trimming shortened V by 10 bases and J by 2 bases, and 8 bases separated the two germline ends. Germline-derived CDR1 and CDR2 are MDHEN and SYDVKM. The CDR3 consists of 11 residues. Written as DNA, the CDR3 is TGTGCCATTGGGGCCAACTATGGCTACACCTTC. It specifies CAIGANYGYTF.

The V gene is TRBV29-1, the J gene TRBJ2-5; D may be TRBD2 (5 bases). The CDR3 sequence is 17 residues long. Germline lookup yields CDR1 SQVTM and CDR2 ANQGSEA. V lost 4 bases and J 1 base, leaving 22 bases between the germline ends. The DNA for the CDR3 is TGCAGCGTTGTCGTCTCAAAGTGGACTCCTACCCAAGAGACCCAGTACTTC. This translates into CSVVVSKWTPTQETQYF.

The chain couples TRBV27 to TRBJ2-7, with D possibly TRBD1 on 5 matching bases. This CDR3 has 14 amino acids. V was shortened by 0 bases and J by 5 bases, with 11 bases between the two germline ends. Germline lookup yields CDR1 MNHEY and CDR2 SMNVEV (reference sequence). The CDR3, as DNA: TGTGCCAGCAGTTTATCCAGGGTACTCAACGAGCAGTACTTC. Protein sequence: CASSLSRVLNEQYF.

This clone was found a few times. The CDR3 nucleotides read TGCAGCGTTGAAGGATCGATGGCTTCCTTATGGGGGGATGAGCAGTTCTTC. Protein product: CSVEGSMASLWGDEQFF. The rearrangement joins TRBV29-1 to TRBJ2-1; D may be TRBD2 (6 bases). CDR1 and CDR2 from the germline V gene are SQVTM and ANQGSEA. This CDR3 has 17 residues. Deletions cut 1 base from V and 8 bases from J, with 24 bases between.

The gene calls are TRBV15 and TRBJ1-5, with D unresolved. The CDR3 extends over 14 amino acids. Germline CDR1 and CDR2: LNHNV and YYDKDF (reference sequence). V was pared by 0 bases and J by 5 bases, with 8 bases between. In DNA form, the CDR3 reads TGTGCCACCAGCAGAGATATTAGGGATCAGCCCCAGCATTTT. This gives the protein CATSRDIRDQPQHF. Drawing the rest from reference TRBV15 and TRBJ1-5, the complete variable domain is DAMVIQNPRYQVTQFGKPVTLSCSQTLNHNVMYWYQQKSSQAPKLLFHYYDKDFNNEADTPDNFQSRRPNTSFCFLDIRSPGLGDTAMYLCATSRDIRDQPQHFGDGTRLSIL.

The V and J genes are TRBV7-3 and TRBJ2-1; 8 nucleotides match TRBD2. The CDR3 is 17 amino acids. Trimming at V came to 5 bases and at J to 4 bases, leaving 13 bases not matched to a gene. The germline gives CDR1 SGHTA, CDR2 FQGTGA. CDR3 DNA sequence: TGTGCCAGCAGCCCAAACGGGGGGGGCTTCGTGTACAATGAGCAGTTCTTC. This gives the protein CASSPNGGGFVYNEQFF.

This chain links TRBV30 with TRBJ2-2; 8 positions match TRBD1. Germline V gene lookup returns CDR1 GTSNPN and CDR2 SVGIG (reference sequence). Trimming removed 2 bases from V and 4 bases from J; junction bases left unmatched: 6. The CDR3 has 15 residues. The CDR3 DNA reads TGTGCCTGGAGTAAAGGGACAGGAGGCACCGGGGAGCTGTTTTTT. It translates to CAWSKGTGGTGELFF. The full variable domain, in which reference TRBV30 and TRBJ2-2 provide the parts outside the CDR3, is SQTIHQWPATLVQPVGSPLSLECTVEGTSNPNLYWYRQAAGRGLQLLFYSVGIGQISSEVPQNLSASRPQDRQFILSSKKLLLSDSGFYLCAWSKGTGGTGELFFGEGSRLTVL.

This sequence joins TRBV15 and TRBJ2-5, with TRBD2 matching over 10 bases. Germline CDR1 reads LNHNV; CDR2 reads YYDKDF (reference sequence). Germline trimming cut 0 bases from V and 7 bases from J; bases unmatched to any gene: 8. The CDR3 extends over 16 amino acids. The CDR3 bases are TGTGCCACCAGCAGAGAGATAGCGGGAGGCCAAAGGACCCAGTACTTC. Residues: CATSREIAGGQRTQYF.

This clone was recorded a few times. This specimen includes other DNA sequences encoding the same CDR3. The chain joins TRBV5-1 to TRBJ2-7, with 8 bases that match TRBD2. The V gene end was trimmed by 4 bases and the J gene end by 0 bases; junction bases not matched to a gene: 3. The germline gives CDR1 SGHRS, CDR2 YFSETQ. This CDR3 is 14 amino acids long. Here the CDR3 DNA reads TGCGCCAGCAGCCACAGCGGGAGCTCCTACGAGCAGTACTTC. It translates to CASSHSGSSYEQYF.

The chain employs TRBV2 and TRBJ2-5; unclear D gene. Trimming left V 7 bases short and J 0 bases short, with 15 bases between. The CDR3 spans 15 residues. Germline CDR1 SNHLY, CDR2 FYNNEI. Here the CDR3 DNA reads TGTGCCAGCATAAATCAACTACCCAACCAAGAGACCCAGTACTTC. This codes for CASINQLPNQETQYF.

This clone is a singleton in its sample. The chain links TRBV5-6 to TRBJ2-3; 7 bases map to TRBD1. V was pared by 1 base and J by 2 bases, with 7 bases of the junction left unmatched. The V gene's germline CDR1 is SGHDT and CDR2 YYEEEE. The CDR3 contains 16 residues. For the CDR3, the DNA is TGTGCCAGCAGCTTGACCCTAACAGGGGACACAGATACGCAGTATTTT. Amino acid sequence: CASSLTLTGDTDTQYF. Based on the CDR3 plus reference TRBV5-6 and TRBJ2-3, the full variable domain is DAGVTQSPTHLIKTRGQQVTLRCSPKSGHDTVSWYQQALGQGPQFIFQYYEEEERQRGNFPDRFSGHQFPNYSSELNVNALLLGDSALYLCASSLTLTGDTDTQYFGPGTRLTVL.

This clone was observed a few times. J is TRBJ1-2 and V is TRBV10-3; D is possibly TRBD1 (5 bases). Germline V gives CDR1 ENHRY, CDR2 SYGVKD. V lost 10 bases, J lost 4 bases, and 10 bases lay in between. This CDR3 comprises 11 residues. The CDR3 region is CATGHIYGYTF. As DNA, the CDR3 is TGTGCCACCGGACATATCTATGGCTACACCTTC.

This chain joins TRBV29-1 and TRBJ2-6, with D possibly being TRBD1 or TRBD2 (6 bases each). The CDR3 has 14 residues. From germline, CDR1 is SQVTM and CDR2 ANQGSEA. The germline V and J ends were trimmed by 7 bases and 4 bases, with 14 bases remaining between them. DNA for the CDR3: TGCAGCGCCGAGGGGGGATCCGGGGCCAACGTCCTGACTTTC. Translated, it gives CSAEGGSGANVLTF.

The chain couples TRBV27 to TRBJ1-2; D remains ambiguous. The V end lost 0 bases, the J end lost 14 bases, and 16 bases lay between the germline ends. CDR3 length: 13 residues. The germline V gene encodes CDR1 MNHEY and CDR2 SMNVEV (reference sequence). In DNA, the CDR3 is TGTGCCAGCAGTTTATCGAGACACGAGATTACAACCTTC. It codes for CASSLSRHEITTF.

This clone came up a few times. V usage is TRBV7-9 and J usage is TRBJ2-7; D gene unclear. Germline values: CDR1 SEHNR, CDR2 FQNEAQ (reference sequence). The CDR3 loop spans 15 amino acids. Trimming left V 5 bases short and J 3 bases short, with 17 bases between. This CDR3 is CASSPGVGSDYEQYF. The CDR3 nucleotides read TGTGCCAGCAGCCCCGGCGTGGGGTCGGACTACGAGCAGTACTTC.

The V call is TRBV2, the J call TRBJ2-5; possibly TRBD1 for D (5 bases). CDR1 and CDR2 from the germline V gene are SNHLY and FYNNEI. Trimming took 10 bases from V and 5 from J, leaving 17 bases between them. This CDR3 is 13 amino acids long. CDR3: CANSRDLRETQYF. The CDR3 DNA follows: TGTGCCAACTCCAGGGATTTGAGGGAGACCCAGTACTTC. The full variable domain, completed using reference TRBV2 and TRBJ2-5, is EPEVTQTPSHQVTQMGQEVILRCVPISNHLYFYWYRQILGQKVEFLVSFYNNEISEKSEIFDDQFSVERPDGSNFTLKIRSTKLEDSAMYFCANSRDLRETQYFGPGTRLLVL.

J is TRBJ1-1 and V is TRBV18; D gene unclear. CDR3 length equals 15 residues. Germline CDR1 KGHSH, CDR2 LQKENI. V lost 0 bases and J lost 1, with 9 bases in between. The chain's CDR3 is CASSPPYGPNTEAFF. In nucleotides, the CDR3 is TGTGCCAGCTCACCACCATACGGACCGAACACTGAAGCTTTCTTT.

The chain has TRBV29-1 and TRBJ2-5; D is undetermined. This CDR3 contains 13 residues. Deletions cut 8 bases from V and 1 base from J, with 14 bases between. Germline loops: CDR1 SQVTM, CDR2 ANQGSEA. CDR3 sequence (DNA): TGCAGCATGCGAGGTCCAGGCCAAGAGACCCAGTACTTC. It codes for CSMRGPGQETQYF.

The chain links TRBV4-2 to TRBJ1-5; 8 bases line up with TRBD1. The CDR3 has 15 residues. Germline loops: CDR1 LGHNA, CDR2 YNFKEQ. V shed 3 bases, J shed 3 bases, and the junction held 4 bases outside the gene matches. In DNA form, the CDR3 reads TGTGCCAGCAGCCAGGAGACAGGGGTCAATCAGCCCCAGCATTTT. Translation gives CASSQETGVNQPQHF.

The V gene is TRBV5-1, the J gene TRBJ1-2, with D possibly matching TRBD1 (5 bases). CDR1 SGHRS and CDR2 YFSETQ come from the germline V gene. The CDR3 extends over 13 amino acids. V was clipped by 4 bases and J by 11 bases, with 18 bases between them. DNA of the CDR3: TGCGCCAGCAGCACCGACGGACATTTGGCATACACCTTC. Protein product: CASSTDGHLAYTF.

In this sample, this clone turned up a few times. The V gene is TRBV29-1, the J gene TRBJ2-6; 7 nucleotides agree with TRBD1. CDR3 length equals 13 residues. Germline V CDR1 and CDR2: SQVTM, ANQGSEA. Germline trimming cut 5 bases from V and 4 bases from J; bases unmatched to any gene: 2. CDR3 loop: CSVQGQGANVLTF. CDR3 DNA: TGCAGCGTTCAGGGACAGGGGGCCAACGTCCTGACTTTC.

V gene TRBV28 combines with J gene TRBJ2-7; tentative D call: TRBD1 (6 bases). The CDR3 is 14 residues long. V lost 7 bases and J lost 0, with 13 bases in between. The germline gives CDR1 MDHEN, CDR2 SYDVKM. CDR3 sequence: CASIPGTFSYEQYF. DNA of the CDR3: TGTGCCAGCATCCCTGGGACATTCTCCTACGAGCAGTACTTC.

This clone has just a few counts. The V gene is TRBV29-1, the J gene TRBJ2-1; TRBD1 matches at 9 bases. J was trimmed by 6 bases and V by 6 bases; bases with no gene match: 9. The CDR3 runs 14 residues. From germline, CDR1 is SQVTM and CDR2 ANQGSEA. This chain's CDR3 is CSVTGTGLFNEQFF. CDR3 nucleotides: TGCAGCGTAACCGGGACAGGGCTTTTCAATGAGCAGTTCTTC.

The genes are TRBV7-8 and TRBJ2-7; 9 bases match TRBD2. V gave up 7 bases and J gave up 3 bases; unmatched junction bases: 4. Germline CDR1 reads SGHVS; CDR2 reads FQNEAQ. The CDR3 extends over 13 amino acids. The CDR3 sequence: CASTFSGSYEQYF. Written as DNA, the CDR3 is TGTGCCAGCACCTTTAGCGGGAGCTACGAGCAGTACTTC.

The CDR3 reads CASRSQPQGNTGELFF. For the CDR3, the DNA is TGTGCCAGCCGTTCACAGCCGCAGGGGAACACCGGGGAGCTGTTTTTT. The chain couples TRBV7-2 to TRBJ2-2, with D perhaps TRBD1 (5 bases). Between the trimmed V and J ends, which lost 8 bases and 1 base, there was a span of 17 bases. The CDR3 spans 16 residues. Germline V CDR1 and CDR2: SGHTA, FQGNSA.

The chain links TRBV29-1 to TRBJ2-1; 10 bases match TRBD1. The germline V gene encodes CDR1 SQVTM and CDR2 ANQGSEA. V lost 3 bases to trimming and J lost 4 bases; unmatched junction nucleotides: 9. The CDR3 extends over 16 amino acids. For the CDR3, the DNA is TGCAGCGTTGACCGGGTCGGGACAGGGGATTACAATGAGCAGTTCTTC. Amino acid sequence: CSVDRVGTGDYNEQFF.

The J gene is TRBJ2-5, the V gene TRBV5-1; 12 nucleotides match TRBD2. Germline V lookup: CDR1 SGHRS, CDR2 YFSETQ. The CDR3 runs to 17 residues. Trimming took 4 bases from V and 2 from J; bases not matched to a gene: 9. The CDR3 region is CASSLLPTSGRQETQYF. CDR3 sequence (DNA): TGCGCCAGCAGCCTATTACCGACTAGCGGGAGACAAGAGACCCAGTACTTC.

The chain couples TRBV5-4 to TRBJ2-4; maybe TRBD2 (6 bases). Per the germline V gene, CDR1 is SGHNT and CDR2 is YYREEE (reference sequence). This CDR3 spans 18 amino acids. The V end lost 0 bases, the J end lost 0 bases, and 16 bases lay between the germline ends. The CDR3 reads CASSLGPIAAIAKNIQYF. The CDR3 bases are TGTGCCAGCAGCTTGGGCCCGATAGCGGCAATAGCCAAAAACATTCAGTACTTC.

V usage is TRBV30 and J usage is TRBJ2-7; D ambiguous. From germline, CDR1 is GTSNPN and CDR2 SVGIG (reference sequence). V was cut by 2 bases and J by 6 bases, with 8 bases left in between. This CDR3 is built from 11 residues. The CDR3 sequence is CAWSPDREQYF. CDR3 coding DNA: TGTGCCTGGAGTCCGGACCGCGAGCAGTACTTC. Looking up the rest from reference TRBV30 and TRBJ2-7 gives the full variable domain: SQTIHQWPATLVQPVGSPLSLECTVEGTSNPNLYWYRQAAGRGLQLLFYSVGIGQISSEVPQNLSASRPQDRQFILSSKKLLLSDSGFYLCAWSPDREQYFGPGTRLTVT.

The CDR3 reads CASSQPTTGQGADLHTDTQYF. In DNA, the CDR3 is TGCGCCAGCAGTCAACCAACCACGGGACAGGGGGCCGACTTGCACACAGATACGCAGTATTTT. The chain employs TRBV23-1 and TRBJ2-3; 12 bases are shared with TRBD1. TRBV23-1 belongs to the ORF category, with a function that is uncertain. This CDR3 is 21 amino acids long. V was pared by 2 bases and J by 2 bases, with 17 bases of the junction left unmatched.

The chain couples TRBV20-1 to TRBJ2-1; D remains unclear. Germline CDR1 is DFQATT and CDR2 is SNEGSKA (reference sequence). The CDR3 is 10 residues long. Trimming shortened V by 1 base and J by 9 bases, and 4 bases separated the two germline ends. The CDR3 nucleotides are TGCAGTGCTAGAGGGGCTGAGCAGTTCTTC. It translates to CSARGAEQFF.